These 22 T cell receptor beta chains were all obtained from the same sample, sequenced in a study of blood T cell repertoires in COVID-19. Only in-frame clones appear in the TCRdb table, and some are missing; sequencing was by immunoSEQ multiplex PCR. The sample includes around 15,000 clones, around 90% seen only once; the top ten take 15% to 20%. Sequencing was performed on peripheral blood. Receptor source: a man in his fifties or sixties with active COVID-19.

The chain has TRBV5-8 and TRBJ1-1; a weak D match, TRBD1 (6 bases). Per germline, CDR1 SGHTS and CDR2 YDEGEE. The CDR3 sequence is 12 residues long. V lost 2 bases to trimming and J lost 10 bases, with 12 bases between them. The CDR3 loop reads CASSFTRGRAFF. For the CDR3, the DNA is TGTGCCAGCAGCTTTACAAGGGGGAGAGCTTTCTTT.

The chain combines TRBV5-1 with TRBJ2-5, with 9 bases that match TRBD1. The germline V gene has CDR1 SGHRS and CDR2 YFSETQ. The V segment lost 4 bases and the J segment 6 bases; nucleotides outside the gene matches: 10. The CDR3 is made up of 15 amino acids. The DNA for the CDR3 is TGCGCCAGCAGCCCCGGGGAGGACAGGGGTCAGACCCAGTACTTC. Amino acids: CASSPGEDRGQTQYF.

V is TRBV15 and J is TRBJ2-7; D not resolved. This CDR3 region has 14 residues. Germline loops: CDR1 LNHNV, CDR2 YYDKDF (reference sequence). Trimming stripped 1 base from V and 7 bases from J, with 14 bases between. The CDR3: CATSRGLAVREQYF. CDR3 in DNA: TGTGCCACCAGCAGAGGACTGGCAGTTCGGGAGCAGTACTTC.

V is TRBV11-2 and J is TRBJ2-7; 7 bases agree with TRBD2. Germline lookup yields CDR1 SGHAT and CDR2 FQNNGV. Unmatched junction bases numbered 6, after V lost 6 bases and J lost 1 base. The CDR3 spans 14 residues. The CDR3 region has the DNA TGTGCCAGCAGACTTACTAGCGTTTCCTACGAGCAGTACTTC. Amino acid sequence: CASRLTSVSYEQYF.

This rearrangement joins TRBV4-3 to TRBJ1-1, with D tentatively TRBD1 (5 bases). In germline, CDR1 is LGHNA, CDR2 YSLEER. The CDR3 is made up of 14 amino acids. V lost 1 base and J 2 bases, leaving 8 bases between the germline ends. The CDR3 region is CASSQVGGNTEAFF. CDR3 in DNA: TGCGCCAGCAGCCAAGTCGGGGGAAACACTGAAGCTTTCTTT.

This clone is a singleton in its sample. CDR3 nucleotide sequence: TGTGCCACCAGCATCGGACAGTTCTCTGGAAACACCATATATTTT. Its translation: CATSIGQFSGNTIYF. The J gene is TRBJ1-3, the V gene TRBV15; D possibly corresponds to TRBD1 (6 bases). The germline gives CDR1 LNHNV, CDR2 YYDKDF (reference sequence). Trimming cost V 4 bases and J 0 bases, with 10 bases left between them. CDR3 length equals 15 residues.

The chain employs TRBV19 and TRBJ2-7; 7 bases are a match to TRBD1. V was clipped by 7 bases and J by 0 bases; unmatched bases: 9. Looked up from germline, CDR1 is LNHDA and CDR2 is SQIVND (reference sequence). The CDR3 loop spans 15 amino acids. Here the CDR3 reads CASTPPGGNSYEQYF. The CDR3 DNA reads TGTGCCAGTACCCCACCAGGGGGTAACTCCTACGAGCAGTACTTC. Full variable domain (missing parts from reference TRBV19 and TRBJ2-7): DGGITQSPKYLFRKEGQNVTLSCEQNLNHDAMYWYRQDPGQGLRLIYYSQIVNDFQKGDIAEGYSVSREKKESFPLTVTSAQKNPTAFYLCASTPPGGNSYEQYFGPGTRLTVT.

The V and J genes are TRBV7-9 and TRBJ2-5; maybe TRBD2 (7 bases). V dropped 5 bases and J dropped 2 bases, with 15 bases sitting between them. The germline gives CDR1 SEHNR, CDR2 FQNEAQ (reference sequence). The CDR3 loop spans 15 amino acids. Here the CDR3 reads CASSPKGGPQETQYF. Here the CDR3 DNA reads TGTGCCAGCAGCCCGAAGGGGGGGCCTCAAGAGACCCAGTACTTC.

This clone was detected a few times. The V call is TRBV28, the J call TRBJ1-5; possible D gene TRBD1, 5 bases. CDR1 MDHEN and CDR2 SYDVKM come from the germline V gene. This CDR3 is 12 amino acids long. Trimming took 7 bases from V and 5 from J, leaving 9 bases between them. DNA of the CDR3: TGTGCCAGCAACCAGGGTTATCAGCCCCAGCATTTT. Amino acid sequence: CASNQGYQPQHF.

A single count supports this clone. The DNA for the CDR3 is TGTGCCAGCAGCTTAGGGGCAGCAATACACACAGATACGCAGTATTTT. Amino acid sequence: CASSLGAAIHTDTQYF. This chain connects TRBV7-2 to TRBJ2-3; the D is unclear. The CDR3 has 16 amino acids. Trimming removed 1 base from V and 2 bases from J, with 13 bases in between. Germline lookup yields CDR1 SGHTA and CDR2 FQGNSA. The variable domain in full, with the rest retrieved from reference TRBV7-2 and TRBJ2-3, is GAGVSQSPSNKVTEKGKDVELRCDPISGHTALYWYRQSLGQGLEFLIYFQGNSAPDKSGLPSDRFSAERTGGSVSTLTIQRTQQEDSAVYLCASSLGAAIHTDTQYFGPGTRLTVL.

CDR3 sequence (DNA): TGTGCCAGCAGCTTATTGCCGGTTTACGAGCAGTTCTTC. Its translation is CASSLLPVYEQFF. This chain links TRBV7-8 with TRBJ2-1; no clear D. The V end was cut by 2 bases, the J end by 10 bases, with 12 bases between. Per the germline V gene, CDR1 is SGHVS and CDR2 is FQNEAQ. The CDR3 loop spans 13 amino acids.

The V gene is TRBV5-6, the J gene TRBJ2-4, with a possible D match to TRBD2 (6 bases). The length of the CDR3 is 17 residues. Germline CDR1 and CDR2: SGHDT and YYEEEE. V was cut by 0 bases and J by 0 bases, with 13 bases left in between. The DNA for the CDR3 is TGTGCCAGCAGCTTGGTCAGGGACGGGGGAGCCAAAAACATTCAGTACTTC. Translated, it gives CASSLVRDGGAKNIQYF.

This rearrangement joins TRBV7-6 to TRBJ2-1, with 8 bases aligning to TRBD2. Per germline, CDR1 SGHVS and CDR2 FNYEAQ. This CDR3 has 17 amino acids. J gave up 10 bases and V 5 bases, and 19 bases lay outside the gene matches. CDR3 region: CASSPQPTSGSWGEQFF. The CDR3 DNA sequence: TGTGCCAGCAGCCCCCAACCGACAAGCGGGAGTTGGGGCGAGCAGTTCTTC. Combining the CDR3 with reference TRBV7-6 and TRBJ2-1 gives the whole variable domain GAGVSQSPRYKVTKRGQDVALRCDPISGHVSLYWYRQALGQGPEFLTYFNYEAQQDKSGLPNDRFSAERPEGSISTLTIQRTEQRDSAMYRCASSPQPTSGSWGEQFFGPGTRLTVL.

The gene calls are TRBV4-2 and TRBJ2-1, with unresolved D. From germline, CDR1 is LGHNA and CDR2 YNFKEQ. Trimming removed 4 bases at V and 9 bases at J, with 10 bases between. The length of the CDR3 is 12 residues. The CDR3 DNA reads TGTGCCAGCAGCCGTCGCGGTGGTGAGCAGTTCTTC. This sequence encodes CASSRRGGEQFF.

This chain links TRBV10-3 with TRBJ1-1; 7 positions match TRBD1. With 4 bases clipped from V and 3 bases from J, the junction kept 2 bases outside the gene matches. The CDR3 spans 13 residues. Germline V gene lookup returns CDR1 ENHRY and CDR2 SYGVKD. Written as DNA, the CDR3 is TGTGCCATCAGTGTTGACAGGGACACTGAAGCTTTCTTT. Amino acid sequence: CAISVDRDTEAFF.

The chain is built from TRBV28 and TRBJ1-2, with 7 bases identical to TRBD1. Germline V gene data show CDR1 as MDHEN and CDR2 as SYDVKM. The V and J ends lost 5 bases and 5 bases, in that order; junction bases with no gene match: 2. The CDR3 contains 12 residues. CDR3 amino acids: CASSIQGYGYTF. CDR3 in DNA: TGTGCCAGCAGTATACAGGGGTATGGCTACACCTTC.

The chain links TRBV3-1 (or the pseudogene TRBV3-2) to TRBJ2-7; 7 bases map to TRBD1. The CDR3 totals 16 residues. Germline V CDR1 and CDR2: LGHDT, YNNKEL (reference sequence). V gave up 5 bases and J gave up 0 bases; unmatched junction bases: 10. CDR3 in DNA: TGTGCCAGCAGCGAATTACCGGGACAGAGCTCCTACGAGCAGTACTTC. Its protein product is CASSELPGQSSYEQYF.

V gene TRBV27 combines with J gene TRBJ1-1; D ambiguous. Germline values: CDR1 MNHEY, CDR2 SMNVEV (reference sequence). This CDR3 contains 15 residues. V dropped 5 bases and J dropped 2 bases, with 15 bases sitting between them. The DNA for the CDR3 is TGTGCCAGCAGTCAGCGGCCGTTCGATAACACTGAAGCTTTCTTT. Translated, it gives CASSQRPFDNTEAFF.

This clone has a handful of counts. Other nucleotide sequences in the sample specify the same CDR3. The genes are TRBV4-3 and TRBJ2-7; D is undetermined. The V and J ends lost 0 bases and 5 bases respectively, with 8 bases between them. This CDR3 is 13 amino acids long. The V gene's germline CDR1 is LGHNA and CDR2 YSLEER. The CDR3 DNA reads TGCGCCAGCAGCCAAGATCCTAGAGACGAGCAGTACTTC. Translated: CASSQDPRDEQYF.

V and J are TRBV3-1 (or the pseudogene TRBV3-2) and TRBJ1-3, with TRBD1 matching 9 bases. CDR1 and CDR2 (germline): LGHDT, YNNKEL (reference sequence). With 6 bases clipped from V and 0 bases from J, the junction kept 9 bases outside the gene matches. The CDR3 has 17 residues. The CDR3 sequence: CASSPTTGGRSGNTIYF. CDR3 sequence (DNA): TGTGCCAGCAGTCCTACCACAGGGGGCCGCTCTGGAAACACCATATATTTT.

This sequence joins TRBV5-6 and TRBJ2-7; weak D call: TRBD2 (5 bases). V shed 1 base and J shed 6 bases, with 8 bases lying between them. CDR3 length equals 12 residues. Germline V lookup: CDR1 SGHDT, CDR2 YYEEEE. Written as DNA, the CDR3 is TGTGCCAGCAGCTTGCCCAGCGGCGAGCAGTACTTC. As protein: CASSLPSGEQYF.

The CDR3 bases are TGTGCCAGCAGTCCCGGGACACGGTACAATGAGCAGTTCTTC. Its translation: CASSPGTRYNEQFF. The chain links TRBV28 to TRBJ2-1; weak D call: TRBD1 (6 bases). Trimming shortened V by 5 bases and J by 4 bases, and 12 bases separated the two germline ends. CDR1 is MDHEN, CDR2 SYDVKM, per germline. The CDR3 extends over 14 amino acids. Combining the CDR3 with reference TRBV28 and TRBJ2-1 gives the whole variable domain DVKVTQSSRYLVKRTGEKVFLECVQDMDHENMFWYRQDPGLGLRLIYFSYDVKMKEKGDIPEGYSVSREKKERFSLILESASTNQTSMYLCASSPGTRYNEQFFGPGTRLTVL.